These 6 T cell receptor beta chains were sequenced from one sample in a study of cytomegalovirus exposure and HLA in healthy donors. A multiplex PCR was run with 60 Vbeta primers and 13 Jbeta primers. Sequencing used immunoSEQ multiplex PCR; TCRdb keeps in-frame clones, though not all of them. The data show approximately 92,000 clones, more than 65% seen once. Sequencing was done on a sample of PBMCs. These receptors were taken from a girl aged 2-9 years in good health and CMV-seropositive.

This clone was seen more than once but under ten times. This rearrangement joins TRBV2 to TRBJ2-1; the D gene is possibly TRBD2 (5 bases). Germline CDR1 and CDR2: SNHLY and FYNNEI. Trimming shortened V by 4 bases and J by 10 bases, and 14 bases separated the two germline ends. This CDR3 is built from 13 residues. CDR3 DNA sequence: TGTGCCAGCAGTGGAGTTAGAGAGGGAGAGCAGTTCTTC. It is translated as CASSGVREGEQFF. Looking up the rest from reference TRBV2 and TRBJ2-1 gives the full variable domain: EPEVTQTPSHQVTQMGQEVILRCVPISNHLYFYWYRQILGQKVEFLVSFYNNEISEKSEIFDDQFSVERPDGSNFTLKIRSTKLEDSAMYFCASSGVREGEQFFGPGTRLTVL.

V is TRBV28 and J is TRBJ1-5, with 8 bases that match TRBD1. CDR1 is MDHEN, CDR2 SYDVKM, per germline. With V trimmed by 6 bases and J by 7 bases, 5 bases remained unmatched. The length of the CDR3 is 13 residues. The DNA of the CDR3 is TGTGCCAGCAGGCCGGACAGGGTACAGCCCCAGCATTTT. Translated, it gives CASRPDRVQPQHF. The entire variable domain, with the rest obtained from reference TRBV28 and TRBJ1-5, is as follows: DVKVTQSSRYLVKRTGEKVFLECVQDMDHENMFWYRQDPGLGLRLIYFSYDVKMKEKGDIPEGYSVSREKKERFSLILESASTNQTSMYLCASRPDRVQPQHFGDGTRLSIL.

This chain links TRBV4-1 with TRBJ2-1, with 7 bases that match TRBD2. V dropped 3 bases and J dropped 3; count of bases not matched to a gene: 5. The CDR3 loop spans 15 amino acids. Germline V CDR1 and CDR2: MGHRA, YSYEKL. CDR3 in amino acids: CASSQSSGSYNEQFF. CDR3 bases: TGCGCCAGCAGCCAGTCTAGCGGTAGCTACAATGAGCAGTTCTTC.

A few counts support this clone. J is TRBJ2-1 and V is TRBV11-3; a weak D match, TRBD2 (6 bases). The germline V gene has CDR1 SGHNT and CDR2 YENEEA. The CDR3 sequence is 13 residues long. Trimming shortened V by 1 base and J by 7 bases, and 8 bases separated the two germline ends. This chain's CDR3 is CASSLGGVNEQFF. The CDR3, as DNA: TGTGCCAGCAGCTTAGGGGGGGTAAATGAGCAGTTCTTC.

V gene TRBV30 combines with J gene TRBJ2-2, with 8 bases that match TRBD2. The V and J ends lost 7 bases and 5 bases, in that order; junction bases with no gene match: 6. This CDR3 is 13 amino acids long. Germline V gene lookup returns CDR1 GTSNPN and CDR2 SVGIG (reference sequence). The DNA of the CDR3 is TGTGCCTACCAAACGGGGGGGACCGGGGAGCTGTTTTTT. As protein: CAYQTGGTGELFF.

The genes are TRBV30 and TRBJ2-7; 9 positions match TRBD1. V shed 2 bases, J shed 6 bases, and the junction held 8 bases outside the gene matches. In germline, CDR1 is GTSNPN, CDR2 SVGIG (reference sequence). The CDR3 is made up of 14 amino acids. DNA of the CDR3: TGTGCCTGGAGTACCAGAACAGGGGGCCGCGAGCAGTACTTC. It yields the protein CAWSTRTGGREQYF. Supplemented by reference TRBV30 and TRBJ2-7, the full variable domain reads SQTIHQWPATLVQPVGSPLSLECTVEGTSNPNLYWYRQAAGRGLQLLFYSVGIGQISSEVPQNLSASRPQDRQFILSSKKLLLSDSGFYLCAWSTRTGGREQYFGPGTRLTVT.